The entry that follows covers one T cell receptor beta chain sequence. The CDR3 spans 17 residues. CDR1 and CDR2 from the germline V gene are SGHDN and FVKESK. The V gene lost 4 bases and the J gene lost 3 bases, with 20 bases spanning the gap. This sample was included in a study of OX40 agonist ivuxolimab in advanced cancers. Only in-frame clones appear in the TCRdb table, and some are missing; sequencing was by immunoSEQ multiplex PCR. The data hold tens of thousands of clones, with 80% to 90% observed a single time. This sample comprised CD4+ or CD8+ T cells sorted from blood, obtained in a trial of the OX40 agonist ivuxolimab. The TCR sequence derives from an adult with an advanced solid tumor such as melanoma, head and neck, liver or kidney cancer. The chain joins TRBV14 to TRBJ2-3; D may match TRBD1 or TRBD2 (5 bases each). The CDR3 DNA is TGTGCCAGCAGCCGCCACCCCCGGGGCCAGCCTACAGATACGCAGTATTTT. Amino acids: CASSRHPRGQPTDTQYF.